This T cell receptor (beta chain) was identified in a study of kidney transplant recipient with SARS-CoV-2 infection. A word on this clonotype: This likely reflects a read error, since a far larger clone is one base away. Since no conserved phenylalanine or tryptophan closes the CDR3, a read error is the likely cause.

MiXCR, applied by TCRdb to the reads, yields one record per CDR3 protein. The sample comprises roughly 230,000 distinct CDR3 sequences, 29% of which are singletons, and more than 6.5% rests with the top ten. The sequences come from a blood sample, collected at baseline and on day 111 from a kidney transplant recipient. The source is a male patient aged 25-45 years who had COVID-19 and was a kidney transplant recipient. The T cells may partly be graft donor cells.

The CDR3 protein is CASSSGAVGGAGNEQYL. The CDR3, as DNA: TGTGCCAGCAGTTCGGGGGCTGTCGGGGGCGCGGGCAACGAGCAGTACCTC. The chain couples TRBV28 to TRBJ2-4, with D perhaps TRBD1 or TRBD2 (6 bases each). The last part of the DNA fits TRBJ2-7 better; the J call may be wrong. CDR3 length: 17 residues. From germline, CDR1 is MDHEN and CDR2 SYDVKM.